The clone carrying this TCR beta chain was seen a single time. This sample is drawn from a study of blood T cell repertoires in COVID-19. Per the germline V gene, CDR1 is SGHAT and CDR2 is FQNNGV. The CDR3 is made up of 14 amino acids. Unmatched junction bases numbered 4, after V lost 5 bases and J lost 10 bases. TCRdb keeps only in-frame clones here, not all; method: immunoSEQ multiplex PCR. The repertoire consists of more than 300,000 clones, with approximately 87% occurring once and the leading ten covering 8% to 13%. The specimen sequenced was peripheral blood. The source of this sequence is a woman aged 25 to 39 with COVID-19, enrolled during active disease. V is TRBV11-2 and J is TRBJ1-6; 11 bases line up with TRBD1. In nucleotides, the CDR3 is TGTGCCAGCAGCCTTGGGACAGGGGGGTCACCCCTCCACTTT. Translating it yields CASSLGTGGSPLHF.